This record concerns one TCR beta chain sequence. Antigen: not known. Using its own MiXCR run on the reads, TCRdb lists one record per CDR3 protein. The sample includes about 770,000 distinct CDR3 sequences, under 35% of them seen just once. The CDR3 covers 13 residues. V was clipped by 5 bases and J by 3 bases, with 10 bases between them. In germline, CDR1 is LNHDA, CDR2 SQIVND (reference sequence). The data were obtained in a study of T cell repertoires in cytomegalovirus infection. The chain employs TRBV19 and TRBJ1-2; D remains unclear. The origin of this receptor is a human donor in good health (CMV status not recorded). Some clones in this sample may be carry-over from other donors' samples. The source was cultured CD8+ T cells from PBMCs, collected from culture after CMV antigen stimulation. The CDR3 region is CASSWASDYGYTF. In DNA, the CDR3 is TGTGCCAGTAGTTGGGCGTCAGACTATGGCTACACCTTC. The complete variable domain, with remaining parts taken from reference TRBV19 and TRBJ1-2, reads DGGITQSPKYLFRKEGQNVTLSCEQNLNHDAMYWYRQDPGQGLRLIYYSQIVNDFQKGDIAEGYSVSREKKESFPLTVTSAQKNPTAFYLCASSWASDYGYTFGSGTRLTVV.